What follows are 14 T cell receptor beta chains derived from one specimen sequenced in a study of cytomegalovirus exposure and HLA in healthy donors. PCR involved 60 Vbeta and 13 Jbeta primers. TCRdb keeps only in-frame clones here, not all; method: immunoSEQ multiplex PCR. Of approximately 110,000 clones in the sample, approximately 69% are singletons; the top ten hold more than 3.5%. The sequenced material came from PBMCs. The receptors originated from a woman between 35 and 50 years old in good health and CMV-seropositive.

V is TRBV4-3 and J is TRBJ2-1, with 8 nucleotides matching TRBD1. Germline V gene lookup returns CDR1 LGHNA and CDR2 YSLEER. The CDR3 is 16 residues long. V gave up 2 bases and J gave up 4 bases; unmatched junction bases: 7. In nucleotides, the CDR3 is TGCGCCAGCAGCCAACAGCGGACAGGGCAGTACAATGAGCAGTTCTTC. Its translation is CASSQQRTGQYNEQFF.

This chain connects TRBV6-1 to TRBJ2-5; D perhaps matches TRBD2 (5 bases). CDR1 MNHNS and CDR2 SASEGT come from the germline V gene. The V end lost 8 bases, the J end lost 11 bases, and 18 bases lay between the germline ends. The CDR3 extends over 12 amino acids. CDR3 sequence reads: CASPGPAREQYF. In DNA form, the CDR3 reads TGTGCCAGCCCCGGTCCTGCTAGGGAGCAGTACTTC.

Only a few counts were recorded for this clone. The chain recombines TRBV7-9 with TRBJ2-1; 8 bases agree with TRBD1. The CDR3 totals 12 residues. V shed 6 bases, J shed 9 bases, and the junction held 4 bases outside the gene matches. CDR1 and CDR2 (germline): SEHNR, FQNEAQ (reference sequence). The CDR3 DNA follows: TGTGCCAGCAGGTCGGACAGGGTTGAGCAGTTCTTC. Translating it yields CASRSDRVEQFF.

The genes are TRBV4-3 and TRBJ2-2; 8 nucleotides agree with TRBD2. CDR1 and CDR2 from the germline V gene are LGHNA and YSLEER. CDR3 length equals 16 residues. V shed 1 base and J 6 bases; nucleotides not matched to a gene: 7. As DNA, the CDR3 is TGCGCCAGCAGCCAAGGACCCGGGGGGGGAGCCGGGGAGCTGTTTTTT. Translated, it gives CASSQGPGGGAGELFF.

The chain has TRBV7-9 and TRBJ1-1, with TRBD1 identical over 9 bases. Germline assignment: CDR1 SEHNR and CDR2 FQNEAQ (reference sequence). The ends lost 3 bases at V and 4 bases at J; junction bases unmatched: 3. CDR3 size: 14 residues. CDR3 protein: CASSFTGGGTEAFF. The CDR3 DNA reads as TGTGCCAGCAGCTTTACAGGGGGCGGCACTGAAGCTTTCTTT.

The chain combines TRBV7-2 with TRBJ1-5; 8 bases agree with TRBD1. The V gene end was trimmed by 4 bases and the J gene end by 0 bases; junction bases not matched to a gene: 2. Germline assignment: CDR1 SGHTA and CDR2 FQGNSA. The length of the CDR3 is 15 residues. In DNA, the CDR3 is TGTGCCAGCAGCTGGACAGGGACTAGCAATCAGCCCCAGCATTTT. The encoded protein is CASSWTGTSNQPQHF.

The DNA for the CDR3 is TGTGCCAGCAGTCTTCTCACAGATACGCAGTATTTT. It is translated as CASSLLTDTQYF. The rearrangement uses TRBV6-6 and TRBJ2-3, with no clear D. Germline CDR1 reads MNHNY; CDR2 reads SVGAGI (reference sequence). CDR3 length: 12 residues. Between the trimmed V and J ends, which lost 5 bases and 2 bases, there was a span of 5 bases.

With regard to this clone: Other nucleotide sequences from this sample produce the same CDR3. The V and J genes are TRBV27 and TRBJ2-6, with D unresolved. Germline CDR1 is MNHEY and CDR2 is SMNVEV (reference sequence). CDR3 size: 15 residues. V was cut by 5 bases and J by 2 bases, with 10 bases left in between. As DNA, the CDR3 is TGTGCCAGCAGTCCTCAGGTTGCTGGGGCCAACGTCCTGACTTTC. It is translated as CASSPQVAGANVLTF.

This clone was recorded a few times. V usage is TRBV5-4 and J usage is TRBJ2-5; D gene uncertain. Germline V gene data show CDR1 as SGHNT and CDR2 as YYREEE (reference sequence). This CDR3 comprises 13 residues. Trimming pared 4 bases from V and 2 bases from J, leaving 9 bases between. The chain's CDR3 is CASSRSQQETQYF. The CDR3 DNA is TGTGCCAGCAGCCGGAGTCAACAAGAGACCCAGTACTTC. Complete variable domain (other parts from reference TRBV5-4 and TRBJ2-5): ETGVTQSPTHLIKTRGQQVTLRCSSQSGHNTVSWYQQALGQGPQFIFQYYREEENGRGNFPPRFSGLQFPNYSSELNVNALELDDSALYLCASSRSQQETQYFGPGTRLLVL.

Worth noting for this clone: The sample contains more than one DNA sequence encoding this CDR3. CDR3 nucleotides: TGTGCCAGCAGTGAAGCCGGTGGCGAGCAGTACTTC. It translates to CASSEAGGEQYF. The chain couples TRBV2 to TRBJ2-7; D not resolved. The germline V and J ends were trimmed by 0 bases and 6 bases, with 6 bases remaining between them. The CDR3 has 12 residues. Germline V gene sequence: CDR1 SNHLY, CDR2 FYNNEI.

CDR3 sequence (DNA): TGCGCCAGCAGCAGGGGACAGGGGGCATGGTATGGCTACACCTTC. Amino acids: CASSRGQGAWYGYTF. The gene calls are TRBV5-1 and TRBJ1-2; 12 positions match TRBD1. The germline CDR1 and CDR2 sequences are SGHRS and YFSETQ. The V gene end was trimmed by 4 bases and the J gene end by 5 bases; junction bases not matched to a gene: 6. This CDR3 comprises 15 residues.

J is TRBJ1-1 and V is TRBV4-3; maybe TRBD1 (6 bases). The CDR3 length is 14 residues. The V end lost 0 bases, the J end lost 10 bases, and 15 bases lay between the germline ends. From germline, CDR1 is LGHNA and CDR2 YSLEER. The CDR3 nucleotides read TGCGCCAGCAGCCAAGATAGCAGGGGCACGGGAGCTTTCTTT. Amino acid sequence: CASSQDSRGTGAFF.

The genes are TRBV30 and TRBJ1-5, with TRBD1 matching 9 bases. CDR1 and CDR2 from the germline V gene are GTSNPN and SVGIG (reference sequence). The CDR3 spans 15 residues. Trimming removed 0 bases from V and 5 bases from J; junction bases left unmatched: 5. The CDR3 region has the DNA TGTGCCTGGAGTGTCGGGACAGGGACCGATCAGCCCCAGCATTTT. It codes for CAWSVGTGTDQPQHF.

V usage is TRBV15 and J usage is TRBJ1-6, with a possible D match to TRBD1 (6 bases). Germline V gene sequence: CDR1 LNHNV, CDR2 YYDKDF (reference sequence). This CDR3 spans 14 amino acids. Between the trimmed V and J ends, which lost 1 base and 12 bases, there was a span of 13 bases. CDR3: CATSRGGTYLPLHF. The CDR3 nucleotides are TGTGCCACCAGCAGAGGGGGGACATACCTACCCCTCCACTTT.